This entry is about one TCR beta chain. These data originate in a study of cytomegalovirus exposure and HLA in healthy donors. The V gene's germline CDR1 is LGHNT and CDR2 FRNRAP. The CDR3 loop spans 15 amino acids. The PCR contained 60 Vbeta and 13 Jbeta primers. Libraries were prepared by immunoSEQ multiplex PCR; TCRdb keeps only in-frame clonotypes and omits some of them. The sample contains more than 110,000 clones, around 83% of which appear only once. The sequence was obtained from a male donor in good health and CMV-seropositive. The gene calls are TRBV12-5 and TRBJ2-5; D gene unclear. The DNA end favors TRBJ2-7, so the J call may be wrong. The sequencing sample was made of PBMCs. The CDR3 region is CASGLYHSSSYEQYF. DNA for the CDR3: TGTGCTAGTGGTTTGTATCACAGCTCCTCCTACGAGCAGTACTTC.